This entry describes one TCR beta chain. The antigen is unknown. This may stem from a read error, because a much larger clone lies one nucleotide away. TCR beta CDR3 regions were amplified from RNA transcripts. When the TCR CDR3 underwent first-round RT-PCR, the HTBI primer set was used. MiXCR was run by TCRdb on the multiplex PCR reads, yielding one entry per CDR3 protein. The table has 500,000 to 550,000 distinct CDR3 sequences, around 20% seen once. These data originate in a study of T cells in Graves' hyperthyroidism and ophthalmopathy. Study conclusions and caveats: Most thyroid clonotypes expanded above 0.001 appeared in blood too.

With duration under 3 months, ophthalmopathy was active: Clinical Activity Score at least 3, NOSPECS at least 4. The CDR3 runs to 15 residues. The V gene's germline CDR1 is MNHNS and CDR2 SASEGT. Source material: blood. This sequence was found in a middle-aged man with Graves' ophthalmopathy. The J gene is TRBJ2-1, the V gene TRBV6-1; the D gene is possibly TRBD2 (5 bases). The DNA for the CDR3 is TGTGCCAGCACCCTGGACTCCTCCGGATACAATGAGCGGTTCTTC. This codes for CASTLDSSGYNERFF.